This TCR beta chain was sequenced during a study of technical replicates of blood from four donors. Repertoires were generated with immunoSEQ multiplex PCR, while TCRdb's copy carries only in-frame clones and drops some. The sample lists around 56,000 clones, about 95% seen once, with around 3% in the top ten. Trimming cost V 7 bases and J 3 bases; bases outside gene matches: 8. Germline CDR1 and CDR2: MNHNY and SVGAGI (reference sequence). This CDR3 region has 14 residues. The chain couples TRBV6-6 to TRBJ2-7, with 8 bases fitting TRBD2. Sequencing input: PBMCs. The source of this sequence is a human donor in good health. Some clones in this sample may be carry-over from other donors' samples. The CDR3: CASTPGLEIYEQYF. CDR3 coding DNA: TGTGCCAGCACCCCGGGACTAGAAATCTACGAGCAGTACTTC.